This record looks at one TCR beta chain sequence and its context. In germline, CDR1 is GTSNPN, CDR2 SVGIG (reference sequence). V was trimmed by 1 base and J by 0 bases, leaving 7 bases between them. This CDR3 has 14 amino acids. The sample belongs to a study of OX40 agonist ivuxolimab in advanced cancers. The assay was immunoSEQ multiplex PCR, and TCRdb's table has in-frame clones only and misses some. The sample yields 52,000 or so clones, around 94% seen once. Sequenced here: CD4+ or CD8+ T cells sorted from blood, sampled in a trial of the OX40 agonist ivuxolimab. The TCR originated in an adult with an advanced solid tumor such as melanoma, head and neck, liver or kidney cancer. This chain uses TRBV30 with TRBJ1-3; D unresolved. CDR3 amino acids: CAWSGTSSGNTIYF. The CDR3 coding sequence is TGTGCCTGGAGTGGTACCAGCTCTGGAAACACCATATATTTT.